One T cell receptor (beta chain) is described in this entry. Tagging with unique molecular identifiers was applied to individual cDNA molecules. TCRdb processed the 5' RACE reads anew with MiXCR; each CDR3 protein has one entry. The table records about 110,000 distinct CDR3 sequences, 12% of them present only once. The data stem from a study of early T cells in non-severe SARS-CoV-2 infection. The receptor comes from an adult who was a healthcare worker with PCR-confirmed SARS-CoV-2 infection or an uninfected control (not recorded which). Specimen: whole blood.

The chain's CDR3 is CATSREPPRGLDSPLHF. Written as DNA, the CDR3 is TGTGCCACCAGCAGAGAACCCCCTCGGGGTCTGGATTCACCCCTCCACTTT. The chain combines TRBV15 with TRBJ1-6; D is unclear. CDR3 length equals 17 residues. The V and J ends lost 0 bases and 8 bases respectively, with 17 bases between them. The V gene's germline CDR1 is LNHNV and CDR2 YYDKDF (reference sequence).